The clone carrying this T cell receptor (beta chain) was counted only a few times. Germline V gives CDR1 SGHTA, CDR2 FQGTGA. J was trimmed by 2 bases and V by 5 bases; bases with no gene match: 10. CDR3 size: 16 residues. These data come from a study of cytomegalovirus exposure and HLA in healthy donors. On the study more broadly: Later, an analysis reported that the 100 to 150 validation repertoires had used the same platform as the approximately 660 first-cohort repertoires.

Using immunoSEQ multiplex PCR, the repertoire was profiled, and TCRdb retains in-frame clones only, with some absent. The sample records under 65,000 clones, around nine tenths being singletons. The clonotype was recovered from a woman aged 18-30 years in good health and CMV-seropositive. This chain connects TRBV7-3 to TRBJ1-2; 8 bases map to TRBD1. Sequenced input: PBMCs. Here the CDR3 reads CASSLGGRGPNYGYTF. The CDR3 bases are TGTGCCAGCAGCCTTGGGGGCAGGGGGCCGAACTATGGCTACACCTTC.